This T cell receptor beta chain was observed in a study of T cells in Graves' hyperthyroidism and ophthalmopathy. General study findings and limits: Blood held most thyroid clonotypes expanded above 0.001 frequency.

This clonotype has at least ten counts. Its antigen is currently unknown. Uncontrolled infection, other autoimmune disease, pregnancy or lactation disqualified patients from enrolment. Every diagnosis used clinical symptoms, serum thyroxine and TRAb, thyroid ultrasound and orbital computed tomography. The germline gives CDR1 GTSNPN, CDR2 SVGIG (reference sequence). There are 15 residues in the CDR3. V lost 8 bases and J lost 4, with 20 bases in between. Amplified TCR beta CDR3 regions came from RNA transcripts. A first-round RT-PCR of the TCR CDR3 used the HTBI primer set. TCRdb called the multiplex PCR reads again in MiXCR, with one record for every CDR3 protein. The sample contains roughly 520,000 distinct CDR3 sequences, roughly 25% of which appear only once.

The chain links TRBV30 to TRBJ2-2; perhaps TRBD2 as D (7 bases). The source of this sequence is a woman aged 25 to 39 with Graves' ophthalmopathy. Sequenced: blood. The CDR3 region is CARSGGRVGTGELFF. CDR3 sequence (DNA): TGTGCCAGGTCGGGGGGCCGAGTTGGCACCGGGGAGCTGTTTTTT.